The present entry profiles one T cell receptor (beta chain) with its context. Its target is not known. Sequenced by immunoSEQ multiplex PCR; TCRdb stores in-frame clones only, minus some. This table has about 180,000 clones, around 94% appearing once. These data belong to a study of T cell responses to AZD1222 COVID-19 vaccine. Study-wide findings and caveats: The repertoires were collected only after the peak T cell response. At study baseline, merely five or six AZD1222 recipients were seropositive. Spike-specific TCR breadth and depth rose after two AZD1222 doses. There were vaccine-associated CD4 TCRs across spike, dominant at 160-218 and 743-854.

V was clipped by 0 bases and J by 1 base, with 15 bases between them. Germline CDR1 SGHRS, CDR2 YFSETQ. This CDR3 spans 17 amino acids. The V call is TRBV5-1, the J call TRBJ2-3; D is possibly TRBD1 (6 bases). Sequencing used peripheral blood, obtained 28 days after the second AZD1222 dose. This clonotype was obtained from an adult who received the AZD1222 COVID-19 vaccine. DNA of the CDR3: TGCGCCAGCAGCTTGGCCGAGACAGGAAGCGGCACAGATACGCAGTATTTT. As protein: CASSLAETGSGTDTQYF.